This TCR beta chain was identified in a study of blood T cell repertoires in COVID-19. Sequencing was performed with immunoSEQ multiplex PCR; in TCRdb, only in-frame clones are kept and a portion is missing. The sample includes more than 250,000 clones, nearly 90% of them seen just once. Trimming cost V 0 bases and J 3 bases; bases outside gene matches: 4. The CDR3 sequence is 16 residues long. CDR1 is GTSNPN, CDR2 SVGIG, per germline (reference sequence). Two negative PCRs, clearance, or symptom resolution characterized the recovered Cohort 3 donors. The sequence came from a young woman who had recovered from COVID-19. V gene TRBV30 combines with J gene TRBJ2-1; 11 bases align to TRBD2. Sequencing was performed on PBMCs or T cells enriched from blood (not recorded which). The CDR3 protein is CAWSVVAGGIYNEQFF. As DNA, the CDR3 is TGTGCCTGGAGTGTTGTAGCGGGGGGGATCTACAATGAGCAGTTCTTC.